Below are 16 T cell receptor beta chains sequenced from a single sample in a study of T cells in Graves' hyperthyroidism and ophthalmopathy. What was amplified from RNA transcripts were TCR beta CDR3 regions. The HTBI set primed first-round TCR CDR3 RT-PCR. TCRdb re-called the multiplex PCR reads with MiXCR, one entry per CDR3 protein. The data show around 620,000 distinct CDR3 sequences, about half seen once. The sequencing input was peripheral blood or thyroid tissue (not recorded which). All receptors come from an adult woman with Graves' disease, either hyperthyroidism or ophthalmopathy (not recorded which).

The chain combines TRBV3-1 with TRBJ2-7, with 9 nucleotides matching TRBD1. CDR1 and CDR2 (germline): LGHDT, YNNKEL (reference sequence). CDR3 size: 14 residues. V shed 4 bases, J shed 3 bases, and the junction held 4 bases outside the gene matches. CDR3 DNA sequence: TGTGCCAGCAGCCTAGGGGACAGGGACTACGAGCAGTACTTC. Translated, it gives CASSLGDRDYEQYF.

The V and J genes are TRBV20-1 and TRBJ2-5; tentative D call: TRBD1 (6 bases). CDR1 and CDR2 from the germline V gene are DFQATT and SNEGSKA (reference sequence). V was trimmed by 6 bases and J by 7 bases, leaving 9 bases between them. The CDR3 is 10 residues long. The CDR3 nucleotides read TGCAGTGCCGTACAGGGGACCCAGTACTTC. Encoded protein: CSAVQGTQYF.

The sample holds many counts of this clonotype. This chain links TRBV25-1 with TRBJ2-7; D unclear. The V end lost 1 base, the J end lost 7 bases, and 11 bases lay between the germline ends. The germline V gene has CDR1 MGHDK and CDR2 SYGVNS. The CDR3 is 13 residues long. CDR3 region: CASSESPLTEQYF. The CDR3 bases are TGTGCCAGCAGTGAATCACCCCTAACAGAGCAGTACTTC.

Comments on this clonotype: A read error is possible here, since a much larger clone lies one base away. The CDR3 ends on some other residue instead of the conserved phenylalanine or tryptophan, so this is likely a read error. The gene calls are TRBV28 and TRBJ1-1; perhaps TRBD1 as D (5 bases). Germline V gene sequence: CDR1 MDHEN, CDR2 SYDVKM. This CDR3 has 15 residues. V shed 5 bases and J shed 3 bases, with 16 bases lying between them. The CDR3 DNA reads as TGTGCCAGCAGTCCAATCGCGCAGGGCGACACTGAAGCTTTCTCT. It specifies CASSPIAQGDTEAFS.

The gene calls are TRBV15 and TRBJ1-2; 7 bases map to TRBD1. The CDR3 spans 15 residues. Germline CDR1 and CDR2: LNHNV and YYDKDF (reference sequence). The J segment lost 4 bases and the V segment lost 0 bases, leaving 5 bases of the junction unmatched. CDR3 amino acids: CATSRDWGTAYGYTF. The CDR3 DNA reads TGTGCCACCAGCAGAGATTGGGGGACAGCCTATGGCTACACCTTC.

This clonotype has ten or more counts. This chain uses TRBV12-5 with TRBJ2-7; 8 nucleotides line up with TRBD1. The germline CDR1 and CDR2 sequences are LGHNT and FRNRAP. The ends lost 1 base at V and 3 bases at J; junction bases unmatched: 5. The CDR3 has 15 amino acids. CDR3 DNA: TGTGCTAGTGGTTTGGCCGGGACAGGCCGCTACGAGCAGTACTTC. Encoded protein: CASGLAGTGRYEQYF.

This clonotype was found many times. V usage is TRBV10-3 and J usage is TRBJ1-1; D gene unclear. This CDR3 is built from 13 residues. V was trimmed by 0 bases and J by 0 bases, leaving 2 bases between them. The germline gives CDR1 ENHRY, CDR2 SYGVKD. The CDR3 loop is CAISESLNTEAFF. For the CDR3, the DNA is TGTGCCATCAGTGAGTCACTGAACACTGAAGCTTTCTTT.

The chain combines TRBV5-1 with TRBJ1-2; TRBD1 agrees at 11 bases. This CDR3 is built from 14 residues. The ends lost 4 bases at V and 7 bases at J; junction bases unmatched: 6. CDR1 is SGHRS and CDR2 is YFSETQ in the germline V gene. The DNA for the CDR3 is TGCGCCAGCAGCCAAGGGACAGGGGGTGCTGGCTACACCTTC. Its translation: CASSQGTGGAGYTF.

This chain links TRBV7-2 with TRBJ2-5; 8 bases match TRBD1. Per the germline V gene, CDR1 is SGHTA and CDR2 is FQGNSA. This CDR3 contains 16 residues. V shed 5 bases and J 1 base; nucleotides not matched to a gene: 9. The CDR3 DNA follows: TGTGCCAGCAGCCAAGACAGGGGAGCACCCCAAGAGACCCAGTACTTC. Its translation: CASSQDRGAPQETQYF. The full variable domain, completed using reference TRBV7-2 and TRBJ2-5, is GAGVSQSPSNKVTEKGKDVELRCDPISGHTALYWYRQSLGQGLEFLIYFQGNSAPDKSGLPSDRFSAERTGGSVSTLTIQRTQQEDSAVYLCASSQDRGAPQETQYFGPGTRLLVL.

This clonotype was seen just once. This rearrangement joins TRBV15 to TRBJ1-6; D possibly corresponds to TRBD1 (5 bases). The V gene's germline CDR1 is LNHNV and CDR2 YYDKDF (reference sequence). The CDR3 runs 14 residues. V shed 3 bases and J shed 10 bases, with 13 bases lying between them. CDR3: CATSSFRDRSPLHF. In DNA form, the CDR3 reads TGTGCCACCAGCAGCTTCCGGGACCGATCACCCCTCCACTTT.

This clonotype was recorded many times. The V and J genes are TRBV11-2 and TRBJ1-4, with a weak D call TRBD1 (6 bases). This CDR3 comprises 15 residues. Trimming removed 5 bases from V and 8 bases from J, with 18 bases in between. Per the germline V gene, CDR1 is SGHAT and CDR2 is FQNNGV. The CDR3 DNA sequence: TGTGCCAGCAGCCAAACGACAGGCCTAGACGAAAAACTGTTTTTT. Translating it yields CASSQTTGLDEKLFF.

The genes are TRBV2 and TRBJ1-4, with a tentative D call TRBD1 (6 bases). Germline values: CDR1 SNHLY, CDR2 FYNNEI. The CDR3 consists of 13 residues. CDR3 in amino acids: CATAGQDNEKLFF. In DNA, the CDR3 is TGTGCAACCGCGGGACAAGATAATGAAAAACTGTTTTTT.

A single count supports this clonotype. V and J are TRBV15 and TRBJ2-5, with a possible D match to TRBD2 (6 bases). Germline V gives CDR1 LNHNV, CDR2 YYDKDF (reference sequence). The CDR3 contains 15 residues. V was trimmed by 1 base and J by 6 bases, leaving 15 bases between them. CDR3 bases: TGTGCCACCAGCAGAGTCTCGGAGGGTGGACAGACCCAGTACTTC. Protein product: CATSRVSEGGQTQYF.

This clonotype was seen just once. V is TRBV11-3 and J is TRBJ1-1; perhaps TRBD1 as D (5 bases). This CDR3 is built from 14 residues. V was trimmed by 5 bases and J by 5 bases, leaving 15 bases between them. Germline V gene sequence: CDR1 SGHNT, CDR2 YENEEA. The CDR3 reads CASSTGLGATEAFF. CDR3 coding DNA: TGTGCCAGCAGCACGGGGCTCGGGGCGACTGAAGCTTTCTTT.

J is TRBJ1-2 and V is TRBV7-9, with TRBD1 identical over 8 bases. The germline V gene encodes CDR1 SEHNR and CDR2 FQNEAQ (reference sequence). With V trimmed by 5 bases and J by 7 bases, 6 bases remained unmatched. The CDR3 consists of 13 residues. This CDR3 is CASSRDRGAGYTF. For the CDR3, the DNA is TGTGCCAGCAGCCGAGACAGGGGCGCTGGCTACACCTTC.

This clonotype was seen many times. The chain joins TRBV7-9 to TRBJ1-5; TRBD1 matches 10 bases. V lost 3 bases, J lost 2 bases, and 7 bases stayed unmatched. The CDR3 covers 17 residues. CDR1 SEHNR and CDR2 FQNEAQ come from the germline V gene (reference sequence). For the CDR3, the DNA is TGTGCCAGCAGCTTTACCGGGACAGGGGCCGGCAATCAGCCCCAGCATTTT. This sequence encodes CASSFTGTGAGNQPQHF.